These 2 T cell receptor beta chains originate from one sample sequenced in a study of T cell repertoires in cytomegalovirus infection (dated by TCRdb to 2018 to 2020). Their antigens remain unidentified. For sequencing, an Illumina HiSeq 1500 was employed. TCRdb reran the public reads through fastp at Q25 and MiXCR, keeping productive beta chains. Every entry covers one CDR3 protein and lists the most common genes and DNA from its rows. The sample contains around 340,000 distinct CDR3 sequences, roughly 29% of them found a single time. Of the sample, 20% is held by the ten largest clones. The treatment or condition tag for this specimen amounts to: in vitro stimulation with specific CMV peptide epitopes to enrich CMV-specific T cells. Sequencing used cultured PBMCs, obtained from culture after CMV antigen stimulation. The receptors stem from a human donor in good health (CMV status not recorded). Some clones in this sample may be carry-over from other donors' samples.

This clonotype was seen more than once but under ten times. In nucleotides, the CDR3 is TGTGCCAGCAGTTTTCAAGGGGCGCGGAACACCATATATTTT. This codes for CASSFQGARNTIYF. V usage is TRBV28 and J usage is TRBJ1-3; maybe TRBD1 (5 bases). V was trimmed by 3 bases and J by 7 bases, leaving 13 bases between them. The CDR3 totals 14 residues. CDR1 and CDR2 from the germline V gene are MDHEN and SYDVKM.

This clonotype was picked up a small number of times. The rearrangement links TRBV18 to TRBJ2-1, with 7 bases lining up with TRBD2. J lost 4 bases, V lost 3 bases, and 6 bases had no gene match. CDR3 length: 15 residues. Germline V CDR1 and CDR2: KGHSH, LQKENI. For the CDR3, the DNA is TGTGCCAGCTCACCTCCGGGGGGAGCTTACAATGAGCAGTTCTTC. It specifies CASSPPGGAYNEQFF.